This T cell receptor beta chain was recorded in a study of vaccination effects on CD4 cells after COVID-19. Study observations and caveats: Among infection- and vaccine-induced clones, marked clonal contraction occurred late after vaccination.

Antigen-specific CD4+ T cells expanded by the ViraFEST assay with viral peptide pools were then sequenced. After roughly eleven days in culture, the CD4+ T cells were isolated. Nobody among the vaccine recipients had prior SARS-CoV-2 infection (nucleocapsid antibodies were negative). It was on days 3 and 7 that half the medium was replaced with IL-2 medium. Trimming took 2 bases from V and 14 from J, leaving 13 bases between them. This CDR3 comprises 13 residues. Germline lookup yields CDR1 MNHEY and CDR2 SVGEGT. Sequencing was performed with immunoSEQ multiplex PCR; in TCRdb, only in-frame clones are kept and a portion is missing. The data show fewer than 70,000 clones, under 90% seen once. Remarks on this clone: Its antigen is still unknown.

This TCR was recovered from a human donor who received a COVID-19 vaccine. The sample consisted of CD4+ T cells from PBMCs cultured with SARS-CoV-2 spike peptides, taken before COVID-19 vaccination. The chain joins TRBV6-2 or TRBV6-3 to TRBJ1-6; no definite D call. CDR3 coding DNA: TGTGCCAGCAGTTACCTCGGGGTATCGGCCCTCCACTTT. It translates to CASSYLGVSALHF.